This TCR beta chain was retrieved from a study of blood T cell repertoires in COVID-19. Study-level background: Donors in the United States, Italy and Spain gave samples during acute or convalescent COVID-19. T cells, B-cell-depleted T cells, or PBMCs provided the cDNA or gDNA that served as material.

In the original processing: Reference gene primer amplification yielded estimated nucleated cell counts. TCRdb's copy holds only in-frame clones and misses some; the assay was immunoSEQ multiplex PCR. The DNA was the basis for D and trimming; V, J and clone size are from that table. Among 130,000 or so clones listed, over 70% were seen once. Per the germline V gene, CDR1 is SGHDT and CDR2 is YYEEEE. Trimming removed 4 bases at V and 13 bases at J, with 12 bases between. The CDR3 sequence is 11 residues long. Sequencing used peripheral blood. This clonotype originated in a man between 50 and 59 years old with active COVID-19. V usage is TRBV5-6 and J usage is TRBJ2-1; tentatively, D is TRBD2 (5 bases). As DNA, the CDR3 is TGTGCCAGCAGCCATGAGGGAGTTCAGTTCTTC. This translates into CASSHEGVQFF.